The 27 T cell receptor beta chains listed next were all sequenced from one sample in a study of OX40 agonist ivuxolimab in advanced cancers. Clones were sequenced by immunoSEQ multiplex PCR, and TCRdb holds only the in-frame ones, with some missing. Here the sample spans roughly 66,000 clones, over 80% being singletons. The sequences come from CD4+ or CD8+ T cells sorted from blood, collected in a trial of the OX40 agonist ivuxolimab. The receptors stem from an adult with an advanced solid tumor such as melanoma, head and neck, liver or kidney cancer.

V and J are TRBV6-1 and TRBJ1-2; D remains unclear. The CDR3 sequence is 13 residues long. The V and J ends lost 7 bases and 5 bases respectively, with 14 bases between them. Germline V gene data show CDR1 as MNHNS and CDR2 as SASEGT. The CDR3 DNA follows: TGTGCCAGCACCACCGACTGGTTGTATGGCTACACCTTC. Residues: CASTTDWLYGYTF.

V and J are TRBV6-5 and TRBJ2-1, with 7 bases that match TRBD2. CDR1 MNHEY and CDR2 SVGAGI come from the germline V gene. There are 16 residues in the CDR3. V lost 2 bases, J lost 7 bases, and 11 bases stayed unmatched. The CDR3 loop reads CASSYMSGGSINEQFF. CDR3 DNA sequence: TGTGCCAGCAGTTACATGTCCGGGGGGAGTATAAATGAGCAGTTCTTC.

The CDR3 is CAWSVQSSPNIQYF. The CDR3 coding sequence is TGTGCCTGGAGTGTACAGTCGTCGCCAAACATTCAGTACTTC. The V gene is TRBV30, the J gene TRBJ2-4; D call uncertain. Germline V gene sequence: CDR1 GTSNPN, CDR2 SVGIG (reference sequence). This CDR3 contains 14 residues. V was clipped by 0 bases and J by 6 bases, with 12 bases between them.

V usage is TRBV29-1 and J usage is TRBJ2-3; 9 bases are shared with TRBD1. CDR3 size: 16 residues. In germline, CDR1 is SQVTM, CDR2 ANQGSEA. V lost 1 base, J lost 3 bases, and 8 bases stayed unmatched. DNA for the CDR3: TGCAGCGTTGAAGGTTCCCCGACAGGGGGAACAGATACGCAGTATTTT. Encoded protein: CSVEGSPTGGTDTQYF.

The rearrangement joins TRBV10-2 to TRBJ2-2, with D possibly called TRBD1 or TRBD2 (5 bases each). CDR3 length: 12 residues. Looked up from germline, CDR1 is WSHSY and CDR2 is SAAADI. The V end was cut by 4 bases, the J end by 6 bases, with 6 bases between. The CDR3 loop is CASSAGPGELFF. The CDR3 DNA reads as TGCGCCAGCAGTGCGGGGCCCGGGGAGCTGTTTTTT.

The gene calls are TRBV5-6 and TRBJ2-7; TRBD2 agrees at 8 bases. CDR1 and CDR2 (germline): SGHDT, YYEEEE. Unmatched junction bases numbered 4, after V lost 4 bases and J lost 1 base. The CDR3 is made up of 14 amino acids. For the CDR3, the DNA is TGTGCCAGCAGCGCCGGGACTAGTTCCTACGAGCAGTACTTC. Translation: CASSAGTSSYEQYF.

The chain couples TRBV19 to TRBJ1-2; TRBD1 matches 7 bases. This CDR3 spans 13 amino acids. The trim removed 4 bases at V and 10 bases at J, leaving 9 bases unmatched. Germline assignment: CDR1 LNHDA and CDR2 SQIVND (reference sequence). CDR3 sequence reads: CASSNVRGGTYTF. The CDR3, as DNA: TGTGCCAGTAGTAATGTCAGGGGGGGAACCTACACCTTC.

As concerns this clone: The sample contains more than one DNA sequence encoding this CDR3. V gene TRBV18 combines with J gene TRBJ1-1; 9 nucleotides match TRBD1. The germline CDR1 and CDR2 sequences are KGHSH and LQKENI. With V trimmed by 3 bases and J by 3 bases, 2 bases remained unmatched. The CDR3 runs to 14 residues. CDR3 sequence reads: CASSPTGGDTEAFF. The CDR3 DNA sequence: TGTGCCAGCTCACCTACAGGGGGCGACACTGAAGCTTTCTTT.

The sample holds a few counts of this clone. The genes are TRBV10-2 and TRBJ2-7, with D hard to call. The CDR3 extends over 15 amino acids. Germline-derived CDR1 and CDR2 are WSHSY and SAAADI. The V and J ends lost 3 bases and 3 bases respectively, with 15 bases between them. In DNA form, the CDR3 reads TGCGCCAGCAGTGACCTTCGGGTAGGATTCTACGAGCAGTACTTC. This codes for CASSDLRVGFYEQYF.

V is TRBV4-2 and J is TRBJ2-4; TRBD2 is a possible D gene (5 bases). CDR1 is LGHNA, CDR2 YNFKEQ, per germline. The CDR3 contains 15 residues. Deletions cut 4 bases from V and 3 bases from J, with 13 bases between. Written as DNA, the CDR3 is TGTGCCAGCAGCCCCCCCGGACTGAACAAAAACATTCAGTACTTC. Protein: CASSPPGLNKNIQYF.

V usage is TRBV7-7 and J usage is TRBJ2-7, with TRBD2 as a possible D gene (5 bases). Trimming removed 1 base from V and 0 bases from J, with 10 bases in between. This CDR3 is built from 15 residues. CDR1 and CDR2 from the germline V gene are SSHAT and FNYEAQ (reference sequence). CDR3 sequence reads: CASSLGSGDSYEQYF. In DNA form, the CDR3 reads TGTGCCAGCAGCTTAGGATCCGGGGACTCCTACGAGCAGTACTTC.

This chain uses TRBV28 with TRBJ1-5; D ambiguous. Germline V lookup: CDR1 MDHEN, CDR2 SYDVKM. V lost 3 bases, J lost 9 bases, and 12 bases lay in between. The CDR3 extends over 13 amino acids. The DNA of the CDR3 is TGTGCCAGCAGTTTGGCAGGAGCTGGGCCCCAGCATTTT. This sequence encodes CASSLAGAGPQHF.

The rearrangement joins TRBV5-1 to TRBJ2-2; D gene ambiguous. V lost 7 bases and J 4 bases, leaving 29 bases between the germline ends. This CDR3 is built from 19 residues. Per the germline V gene, CDR1 is SGHRS and CDR2 is YFSETQ. The CDR3 nucleotides read TGCGCCAGCTCGCCCCAGGCCGTGACTTTAGGGCCATCCACCGGGGAGCTGTTTTTT. This gives the protein CASSPQAVTLGPSTGELFF.

CDR3 DNA: TGTGCCAGCAGCACCGGACTAGCCAACACAGATACGCAGTATTTT. Translated: CASSTGLANTDTQYF. The chain employs TRBV5-6 and TRBJ2-3; 8 bases map to TRBD2. V lost 4 bases to trimming and J lost 2 bases; unmatched junction nucleotides: 6. From germline, CDR1 is SGHDT and CDR2 YYEEEE. The CDR3 has 15 residues.

The chain uses TRBV5-1 and TRBJ2-5; a weak D match, TRBD2 (5 bases). Germline CDR1 and CDR2: SGHRS and YFSETQ. CDR3 length equals 18 residues. V gave up 4 bases and J gave up 5 bases, with 27 bases separating them. CDR3 loop: CASSQKSGSTGLGETQYF. The CDR3 DNA follows: TGCGCCAGCAGCCAAAAGAGCGGTTCAACGGGCCTGGGGGAGACCCAGTACTTC.

The gene calls are TRBV27 and TRBJ2-3; 12 bases match TRBD2. The CDR3 runs 16 residues. The junction had 8 bases not matched to a gene; V was cut back by 5 bases and J by 5 bases. Germline CDR1 and CDR2: MNHEY and SMNVEV (reference sequence). The CDR3 reads CASSLTSGRGGDTQYF. In DNA form, the CDR3 reads TGTGCCAGCAGTCTGACTAGCGGGAGAGGTGGAGATACGCAGTATTTT.

The chain employs TRBV5-1 and TRBJ1-1; 7 bases map to TRBD1. The CDR3 consists of 14 residues. Looked up from germline, CDR1 is SGHRS and CDR2 is YFSETQ. V was clipped by 5 bases and J by 1 base; unmatched bases: 5. CDR3 sequence reads: CASRSTGSNTEAFF. The CDR3, as DNA: TGCGCCAGCAGATCGACAGGGTCGAACACTGAAGCTTTCTTT.

As for this clone: At one of its ends the junction is not consistent with the germline gene, which may arise from a read error. CDR3 amino acids: CASSPTSQGQGQSHFF. The CDR3 DNA reads TGTGCCAGCAGTCCAACTTCCCAGGGACAGGGTCAGTCCCACTTTTTT. The rearrangement links TRBV28 to TRBJ1-1, with TRBD1 matching 9 bases. CDR3 length: 16 residues. The germline CDR1 and CDR2 sequences are MDHEN and SYDVKM. Based on the CDR3 plus reference TRBV28 and TRBJ1-1, the full variable domain is DVKVTQSSRYLVKRTGEKVFLECVQDMDHENMFWYRQDPGLGLRLIYFSYDVKMKEKGDIPEGYSVSREKKERFSLILESASTNQTSMYLCASSPTSQGQGQSHFFGQGTRLTVV.

CDR3: CASSHGQGRDEQYF. CDR3 coding DNA: TGTGCCAGCAGCCATGGACAGGGTCGGGACGAGCAGTACTTC. V is TRBV5-4 and J is TRBJ2-7; 8 bases line up with TRBD1. V trimming: 4 bases; J trimming: 5 bases; junction bases outside the gene matches: 8. The V gene's germline CDR1 is SGHNT and CDR2 YYREEE (reference sequence). The CDR3 loop spans 14 amino acids.

This chain uses TRBV6-5 with TRBJ1-1; tentative D call: TRBD1 (5 bases). The V gene's germline CDR1 is MNHEY and CDR2 SVGAGI. Deletions cut 4 bases from V and 4 bases from J, with 16 bases between. The CDR3 totals 15 residues. The CDR3 DNA reads TGTGCCAGCAGTTCCGACCCGGGGCGCCCCACTGAAGCTTTCTTT. It is translated as CASSSDPGRPTEAFF.

This clone was recorded only once. V gene TRBV5-1 combines with J gene TRBJ2-3; tentatively, D is TRBD1 (6 bases). Germline lookup yields CDR1 SGHRS and CDR2 YFSETQ. V dropped 0 bases and J dropped 0 bases, with 11 bases sitting between them. CDR3 length: 16 amino acids. The CDR3 sequence is CASSLEGTRSTDTQYF. CDR3 DNA: TGCGCCAGCAGCTTGGAAGGGACAAGGAGCACAGATACGCAGTATTTT.

This chain uses TRBV5-1 with TRBJ2-5; 12 nucleotides line up with TRBD2. The ends lost 3 bases at V and 5 bases at J; junction bases unmatched: 5. Germline values: CDR1 SGHRS, CDR2 YFSETQ. The CDR3 is 15 residues long. The CDR3 DNA reads as TGCGCCAGCAGCTATAGGGGGACTAGCGGGGAGACCCAGTACTTC. Protein sequence: CASSYRGTSGETQYF.

The V and J genes are TRBV10-3 and TRBJ1-4, with 8 bases aligning to TRBD1. V was pared by 5 bases and J by 3 bases, with 8 bases of the junction left unmatched. The germline V gene has CDR1 ENHRY and CDR2 SYGVKD. This CDR3 contains 16 residues. CDR3 DNA sequence: TGTGCCATCAGTCCGGACAGGGCTTTGGCTAATGAAAAACTGTTTTTT. Translating it yields CAISPDRALANEKLFF.

The chain couples TRBV4-3 to TRBJ2-3; TRBD2 matches at 12 bases. The CDR3 has 16 residues. After removal of 4 bases from V and 4 bases from J, the junction contained 6 bases not matched to a gene. CDR1 and CDR2 from the germline V gene are LGHNA and YSLEER. DNA of the CDR3: TGCGCCAGCAGCCGAATGACTAGCGGGAGCGCAGATACGCAGTATTTT. The encoded protein is CASSRMTSGSADTQYF.

The chain couples TRBV5-1 to TRBJ2-5; 7 nucleotides agree with TRBD2. Trimming removed 1 base from V and 4 bases from J; junction bases left unmatched: 4. The germline V gene has CDR1 SGHRS and CDR2 YFSETQ. This CDR3 region has 14 residues. CDR3: CASSLRGRAETQYF. DNA for the CDR3: TGCGCCAGCAGCTTGCGAGGGAGGGCAGAGACCCAGTACTTC.

The V call is TRBV5-1, the J call TRBJ2-3; 8 nucleotides agree with TRBD2. The CDR3 totals 15 residues. CDR1 is SGHRS and CDR2 is YFSETQ in the germline V gene. The junction had 5 bases not matched to a gene; V was cut back by 1 base and J by 4 bases. The CDR3 coding sequence is TGCGCCAGCAGCTTGAGCGGGAGTCTAGCAGATACGCAGTATTTT. Encoded protein: CASSLSGSLADTQYF.

CDR3 sequence reads: CASSLIWTGNEKLFF. The CDR3 DNA reads TGTGCCAGCAGCCTGATTTGGACAGGGAATGAAAAACTGTTTTTT. V and J are TRBV7-9 and TRBJ1-4; 8 bases are a match to TRBD1. CDR1 is SEHNR and CDR2 is FQNEAQ in the germline V gene (reference sequence). The V segment lost 5 bases and the J segment 5 bases; nucleotides outside the gene matches: 7. There are 15 residues in the CDR3.